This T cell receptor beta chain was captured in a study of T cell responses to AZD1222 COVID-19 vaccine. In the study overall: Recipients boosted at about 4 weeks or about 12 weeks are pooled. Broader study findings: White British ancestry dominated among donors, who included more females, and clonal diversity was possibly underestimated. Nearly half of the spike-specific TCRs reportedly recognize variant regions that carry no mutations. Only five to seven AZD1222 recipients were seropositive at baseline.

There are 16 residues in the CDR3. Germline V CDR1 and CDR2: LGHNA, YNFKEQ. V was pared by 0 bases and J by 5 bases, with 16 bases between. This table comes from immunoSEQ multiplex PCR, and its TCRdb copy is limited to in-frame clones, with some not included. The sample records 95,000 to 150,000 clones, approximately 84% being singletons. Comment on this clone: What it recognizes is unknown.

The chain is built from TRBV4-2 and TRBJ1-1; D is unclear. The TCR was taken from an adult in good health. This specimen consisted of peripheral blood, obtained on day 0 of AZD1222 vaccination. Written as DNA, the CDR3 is TGTGCCAGCAGCCAAGATCCCTCTCTTTATGGGACTGAAGCTTTCTTT. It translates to CASSQDPSLYGTEAFF.